This section outlines one T cell receptor (beta chain) sequence together with its context. Its antigen is still unknown. Gene names are the mouse ones. The read stops 1 residue short of the end of the CDR3; the missing end is completed from the germline J gene. This entry belongs to a study of tissue T cells after allogeneic stem cell transplantation. Study results and caveats: Few T cell clones were shared across patients, but motif clusters showed tissue-specific shared signatures. In patients and mice, blood and spleen missed much of tissue repertoire.

Noted time point: mouse harvest day 7 after allogeneic transplant. Mouse grafts combined 10^7 T-cell-depleted bone marrow cells with 10^6 splenic CD5+ T cells. The V and J ends lost 2 bases and 6 bases, in that order; junction bases with no gene match: 0. CDR3 length equals 12 residues. In germline, CDR1 is SNHLY, CDR2 FYNGKV (reference sequence). The assay was immunoSEQ multiplex PCR, and TCRdb's table has in-frame clones only and misses some. In the table there are 7,500 to 9,500 clones, approximately 50% of which are singletons. Sequencing used gut tissue. The rearrangement joins TRBV3 to TRBJ1-1; 7 bases fit TRBD1. The receptor was isolated from a female BALB/c mouse given C57BL/6 T cells with graft-versus-host disease after an allogeneic hematopoietic cell transplant. The CDR3 is CASSLRGPEVFF. The CDR3 DNA, read in part, is TGTGCCAGCAGCTTAAGGGGGCCAGAAGTCTTC.